The clone carrying this T cell receptor beta chain was detected a few times. V was pared by 2 bases and J by 6 bases, with 5 bases of the junction left unmatched. The CDR3 spans 15 residues. Germline V gene lookup returns CDR1 LGHDT and CDR2 YNNKEL (reference sequence). Study processing details: Reference gene primer amplification yielded estimated nucleated cell counts. TCRdb's copy holds only in-frame clones and misses some; the assay was immunoSEQ multiplex PCR. V, J and clone size derive from that table, while D and trimming were established from the DNA sequence. This sample carries about 250,000 clones, about 80% of them seen once, and the ten largest clones take roughly 9.8%. These data are taken from a study of blood T cell repertoires in COVID-19.

The origin of this receptor is a man at least 80 years old with acute or convalescent COVID-19. This chain joins TRBV3-1 (or the pseudogene TRBV3-2) and TRBJ2-7; 12 bases fit TRBD1. The material sequenced was peripheral blood. The CDR3 DNA reads TGTGCCAGCAGCCAAAGGGACAGGGGGCGTGCCGAGCAGTACTTC. The encoded protein is CASSQRDRGRAEQYF.